The 8 T cell receptor beta chains reported below all come from one sample, sequenced in a study of T cell responses to AZD1222 COVID-19 vaccine (dated by TCRdb to the early 2020s). The intended sense of this specimen's time point label: baseline before first vaccination. Library preparation was by the immunoSEQ multiplex PCR assay. This immuneACCESS table, as held by TCRdb, lists in-frame sequences with V and J called but not all clones. Of the missing ones, under half trace to an unresolved V gene in checked studies; the others have no known cause. For this sample the table gives 110,000 or so clones, of which roughly 86% were detected only once. In total, the top ten clones hold 3% to 3.5% of the sample. Sequencing used peripheral blood, obtained on day 0 of AZD1222 vaccination. The receptors come from an adult in good health.

This clone occurred a few times. The rearrangement uses TRBV5-6 and TRBJ1-1, with D uncertain. The germline CDR1 and CDR2 sequences are SGHDT and YYEEEE. The length of the CDR3 is 14 residues. Trimming cost V 4 bases and J 3 bases, with 13 bases left between them. The CDR3 DNA sequence: TGTGCCAGCAGCGGACGGGGTTCGGACACTGAAGCTTTCTTT. This codes for CASSGRGSDTEAFF.

The CDR3 region is CASTIGGASNQPQHF. The CDR3 nucleotides are TGTGCCAGTACCATTGGGGGGGCCAGCAATCAGCCCCAGCATTTT. V and J are TRBV19 and TRBJ1-5, with D possibly matching TRBD1 (6 bases). The CDR3 is 15 amino acids. V was trimmed by 7 bases and J by 1 base, leaving 14 bases between them. Germline V gene sequence: CDR1 LNHDA, CDR2 SQIVND (reference sequence). Full variable domain (rest looked up from reference TRBV19 and TRBJ1-5): DGGITQSPKYLFRKEGQNVTLSCEQNLNHDAMYWYRQDPGQGLRLIYYSQIVNDFQKGDIAEGYSVSREKKESFPLTVTSAQKNPTAFYLCASTIGGASNQPQHFGDGTRLSIL.

As DNA, the CDR3 is TGTGCCAGCAGTCTTGCTCCGGGACAGGGGGCAAAAGGCACTGAAGCTTTCTTT. Amino acids: CASSLAPGQGAKGTEAFF. The rearrangement joins TRBV27 to TRBJ1-1, with 12 nucleotides matching TRBD1. This CDR3 is 18 amino acids long. Germline lookup yields CDR1 MNHEY and CDR2 SMNVEV (reference sequence). V dropped 5 bases and J dropped 4; count of bases not matched to a gene: 14.

V and J are TRBV4-1 and TRBJ1-6; D uncertain. Deletions cut 1 base from V and 0 bases from J, with 10 bases between. Germline loops: CDR1 MGHRA, CDR2 YSYEKL. The CDR3 totals 17 residues. The CDR3 sequence is CASSQVGRSSYNSPLHF. The CDR3 bases are TGCGCCAGCAGCCAAGTCGGGAGGAGCTCCTATAATTCACCCCTCCACTTT.

The V and J genes are TRBV10-2 and TRBJ2-1, with 7 bases matching TRBD2. The CDR3 is made up of 15 amino acids. V shed 3 bases and J 2 bases; nucleotides not matched to a gene: 4. Germline CDR1 WSHSY, CDR2 SAAADI. CDR3 amino acids: CASSDLGGAYNEQFF. In nucleotides, the CDR3 is TGCGCCAGCAGTGATCTGGGAGGGGCCTACAATGAGCAGTTCTTC.

The chain's CDR3 is CATSRLAGGRSTGELFF. Here the CDR3 DNA reads TGTGCCACCTCCCGGCTAGCGGGGGGGCGTAGCACCGGGGAGCTGTTTTTT. The chain carries TRBV2 and TRBJ2-2; 12 bases align to TRBD2. CDR3 length: 17 residues. The V segment lost 10 bases and the J segment 4 bases; nucleotides outside the gene matches: 13. Germline CDR1 and CDR2: SNHLY and FYNNEI.

This chain links TRBV29-1 with TRBJ1-1, with TRBD1 identical over 8 bases. V lost 5 bases to trimming and J lost 1 base; unmatched junction nucleotides: 6. Per germline, CDR1 SQVTM and CDR2 ANQGSEA. CDR3 length: 14 amino acids. The CDR3 coding sequence is TGCAGCGTTCGACAGGGGCTCAGGAACACTGAAGCTTTCTTT. Its protein is CSVRQGLRNTEAFF.

V and J are TRBV27 and TRBJ2-3; 8 bases line up with TRBD1. Germline V gene lookup returns CDR1 MNHEY and CDR2 SMNVEV (reference sequence). The CDR3 has 18 amino acids. The junction had 17 bases not matched to a gene; V was cut back by 7 bases and J by 2 bases. The CDR3 protein is CASNPSPGQGPTTDTQYF. As DNA, the CDR3 is TGTGCCAGCAACCCCTCCCCCGGACAGGGCCCGACCACAGATACGCAGTATTTT.